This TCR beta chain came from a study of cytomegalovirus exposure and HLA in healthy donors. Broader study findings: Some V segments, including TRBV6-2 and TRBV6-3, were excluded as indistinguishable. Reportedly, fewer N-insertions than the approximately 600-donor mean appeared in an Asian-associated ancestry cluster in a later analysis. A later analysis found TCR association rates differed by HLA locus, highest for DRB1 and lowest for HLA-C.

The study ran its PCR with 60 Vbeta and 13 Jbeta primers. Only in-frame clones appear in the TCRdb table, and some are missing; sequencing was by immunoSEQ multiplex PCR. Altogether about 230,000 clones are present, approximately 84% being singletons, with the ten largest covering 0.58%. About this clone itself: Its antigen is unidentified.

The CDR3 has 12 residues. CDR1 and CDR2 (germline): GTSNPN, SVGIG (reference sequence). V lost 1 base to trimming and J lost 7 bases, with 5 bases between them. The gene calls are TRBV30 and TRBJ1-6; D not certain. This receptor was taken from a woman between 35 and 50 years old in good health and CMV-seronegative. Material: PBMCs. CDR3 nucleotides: TGTGCCTGGAGTGAAAGCAATTCACCCCTCCACTTT. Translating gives CAWSESNSPLHF. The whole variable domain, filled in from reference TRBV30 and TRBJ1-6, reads SQTIHQWPATLVQPVGSPLSLECTVEGTSNPNLYWYRQAAGRGLQLLFYSVGIGQISSEVPQNLSASRPQDRQFILSSKKLLLSDSGFYLCAWSESNSPLHFGNGTRLTVT.